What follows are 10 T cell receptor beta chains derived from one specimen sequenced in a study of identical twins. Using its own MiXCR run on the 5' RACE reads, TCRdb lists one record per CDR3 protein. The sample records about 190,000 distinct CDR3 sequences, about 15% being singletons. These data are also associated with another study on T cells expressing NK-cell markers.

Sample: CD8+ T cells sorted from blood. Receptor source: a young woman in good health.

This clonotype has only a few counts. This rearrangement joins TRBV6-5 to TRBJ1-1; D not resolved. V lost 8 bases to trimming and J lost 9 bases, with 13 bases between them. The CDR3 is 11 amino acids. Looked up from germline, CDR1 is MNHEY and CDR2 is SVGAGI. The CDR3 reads CASSSGRKAFF. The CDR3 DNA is TGTGCCAGCTCCTCCGGAAGGAAAGCTTTCTTT.

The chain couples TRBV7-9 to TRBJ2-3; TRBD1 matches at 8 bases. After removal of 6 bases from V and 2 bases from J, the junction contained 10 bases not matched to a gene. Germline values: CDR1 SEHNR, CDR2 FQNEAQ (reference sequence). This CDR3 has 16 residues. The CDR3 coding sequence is TGTGCCAGCAGACGCACCGGGACAGGTGACACAGATACGCAGTATTTT. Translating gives CASRRTGTGDTDTQYF.

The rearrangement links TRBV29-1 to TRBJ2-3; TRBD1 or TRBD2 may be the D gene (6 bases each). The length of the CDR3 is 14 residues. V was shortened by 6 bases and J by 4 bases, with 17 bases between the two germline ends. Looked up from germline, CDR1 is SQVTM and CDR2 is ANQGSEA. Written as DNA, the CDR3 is TGCAGCGTCTATGGACAGAGCGGGCCAGATACGCAGTATTTT. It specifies CSVYGQSGPDTQYF.

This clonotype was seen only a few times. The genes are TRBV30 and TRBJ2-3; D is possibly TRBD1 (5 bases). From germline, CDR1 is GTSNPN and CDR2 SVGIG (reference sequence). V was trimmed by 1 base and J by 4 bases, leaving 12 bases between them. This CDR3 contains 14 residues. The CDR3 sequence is CAWSGGRSPDTQYF. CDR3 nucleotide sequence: TGTGCCTGGAGTGGGGGCCGGAGCCCAGATACGCAGTATTTT.

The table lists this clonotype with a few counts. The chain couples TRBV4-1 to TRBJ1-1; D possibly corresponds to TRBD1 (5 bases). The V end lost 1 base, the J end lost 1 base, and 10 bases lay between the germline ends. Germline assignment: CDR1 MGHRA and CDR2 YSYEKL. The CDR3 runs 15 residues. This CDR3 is CASSQVWGGNTEAFF. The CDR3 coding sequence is TGCGCCAGCAGCCAAGTCTGGGGGGGGAACACTGAAGCTTTCTTT.

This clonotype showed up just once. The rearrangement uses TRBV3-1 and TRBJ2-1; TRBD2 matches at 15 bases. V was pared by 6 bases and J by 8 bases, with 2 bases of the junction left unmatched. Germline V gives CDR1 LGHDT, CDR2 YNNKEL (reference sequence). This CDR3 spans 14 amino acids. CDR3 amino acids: CASSGLAGGHEQFF. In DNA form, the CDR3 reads TGTGCCAGCAGTGGACTAGCGGGGGGGCATGAGCAGTTCTTC.

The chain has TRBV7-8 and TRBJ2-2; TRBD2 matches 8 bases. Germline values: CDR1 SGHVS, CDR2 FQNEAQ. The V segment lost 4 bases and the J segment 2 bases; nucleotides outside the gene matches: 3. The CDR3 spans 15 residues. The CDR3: CASSSAGVNTGELFF. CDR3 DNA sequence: TGTGCCAGCAGCTCAGCGGGAGTCAACACCGGGGAGCTGTTTTTT.

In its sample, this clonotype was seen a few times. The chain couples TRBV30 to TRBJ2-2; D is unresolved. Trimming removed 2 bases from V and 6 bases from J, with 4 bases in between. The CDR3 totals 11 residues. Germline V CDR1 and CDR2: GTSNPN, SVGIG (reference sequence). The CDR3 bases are TGTGCCTGGAGTCCCGCCGGGGAGCTGTTTTTT. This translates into CAWSPAGELFF.

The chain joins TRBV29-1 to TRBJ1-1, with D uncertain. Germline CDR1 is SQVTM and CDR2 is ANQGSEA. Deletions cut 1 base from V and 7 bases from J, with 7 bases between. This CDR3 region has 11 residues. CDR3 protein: CSVEGTFEAFF. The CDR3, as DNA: TGCAGCGTTGAAGGAACCTTTGAAGCTTTCTTT.

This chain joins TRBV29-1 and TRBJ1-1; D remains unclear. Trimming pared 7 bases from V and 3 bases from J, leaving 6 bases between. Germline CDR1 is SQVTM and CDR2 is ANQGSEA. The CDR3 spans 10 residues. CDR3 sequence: CSEGHTEAFF. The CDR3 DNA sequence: TGCAGCGAGGGCCACACTGAAGCTTTCTTT.